These 27 T cell receptor beta chains originate from one sample sequenced in a study of post-analysis software for immune sequencing data. Carried by the TCR beta cDNA libraries were unique molecular identifiers. TCRdb used MiXCR to reprocess the PCR reads, holding one entry per CDR3 protein. The table lists 750,000 to 950,000 distinct CDR3 sequences, about 53% of them singletons. The study's findings and limits: Among 5 or 6 TRBV segments more frequent in patients than controls were TRBV5-6, TRBV5-1 and TRBV20-1.

These receptors have no identified antigens. The sequencing input was blood. These receptors were taken from a girl aged 5-17 years with multiple sclerosis.

The chain uses TRBV6-5 and TRBJ2-1; 8 bases are shared with TRBD1. CDR1 and CDR2 (germline): MNHEY, SVGAGI. The CDR3 is made up of 15 amino acids. The ends lost 5 bases at V and 6 bases at J; junction bases unmatched: 9. The CDR3 coding sequence is TGTGCCAGCAGTATGCAGGGGGCCCGGGGCAATGAGCAGTTCTTC. It is translated as CASSMQGARGNEQFF.

The chain joins TRBV15 to TRBJ2-7; D call uncertain. This CDR3 has 15 amino acids. CDR1 and CDR2 from the germline V gene are LNHNV and YYDKDF (reference sequence). V was shortened by 0 bases and J by 6 bases, with 15 bases between the two germline ends. The CDR3 is CATSREGPGAVEQYF. CDR3 sequence (DNA): TGTGCCACCAGCAGAGAGGGCCCTGGTGCCGTCGAGCAGTACTTC.

The V call is TRBV29-1, the J call TRBJ2-3, with TRBD2 matching over 8 bases. V shed 5 bases, J shed 3 bases, and the junction held 7 bases outside the gene matches. This CDR3 region has 14 residues. Germline CDR1 is SQVTM and CDR2 is ANQGSEA. Here the CDR3 reads CSVREGGGTDTQYF. The CDR3 region has the DNA TGCAGCGTTCGGGAGGGAGGCGGGACAGATACGCAGTATTTT.

This clonotype was counted between two and nine times. The chain is built from TRBV10-3 and TRBJ2-1; 8 bases are a match to TRBD2. The V gene end was trimmed by 6 bases and the J gene end by 7 bases; junction bases not matched to a gene: 11. The CDR3 extends over 15 amino acids. CDR1 ENHRY and CDR2 SYGVKD come from the germline V gene. This chain's CDR3 is CAIREGSGSGNEQFF. For the CDR3, the DNA is TGTGCCATCAGGGAGGGCAGCGGGAGTGGAAATGAGCAGTTCTTC.

This rearrangement joins TRBV12-3 or TRBV12-4 to TRBJ1-2; D gene ambiguous. CDR3 length: 11 residues. The V end was cut by 4 bases, the J end by 5 bases, with 5 bases between. The CDR3 here is CASSSEYGYTF. CDR3 bases: TGTGCCAGCAGTTCGGAGTATGGCTACACCTTC.

This chain connects TRBV7-2 to TRBJ2-1; no firm D call. This CDR3 is 13 amino acids long. V was clipped by 3 bases and J by 4 bases, with 7 bases between them. The germline V gene has CDR1 SGHTA and CDR2 FQGNSA. CDR3 loop: CASSFFRYNEQFF. The CDR3 DNA follows: TGTGCCAGCAGCTTTTTTAGATACAATGAGCAGTTCTTC.

This clonotype occurred a few times. The chain is built from TRBV6-2 or TRBV6-3 and TRBJ2-1, with TRBD1 matching over 8 bases. Trimming at V came to 7 bases and at J to 7 bases, leaving 12 bases not matched to a gene. In germline, CDR1 is MNHEY, CDR2 SVGEGT. This CDR3 region has 15 residues. CDR3 protein: CASTQWTGLGNEQFF. The CDR3 coding sequence is TGTGCCAGCACCCAATGGACAGGGCTGGGGAATGAGCAGTTCTTC.

V is TRBV7-2 and J is TRBJ2-5; 8 positions agree with TRBD1. The J call may be faulty, since TRBJ2-7 better matches the DNA end. Germline lookup yields CDR1 SGHTA and CDR2 FQGNSA. The CDR3 runs to 18 residues. The CDR3 DNA sequence: TGTGCCAGCAGCTTAGCCGTTACGACAGGGGAGTTTTCCTACGAGCAGTACTTC. This codes for CASSLAVTTGEFSYEQYF.

The rearrangement uses TRBV6-2 or TRBV6-3 and TRBJ2-6; no definite D call. The V end was cut by 5 bases, the J end by 5 bases, with 13 bases between. CDR1 and CDR2 from the germline V gene are MNHEY and SVGEGT. The CDR3 is 15 residues long. The CDR3: CASSVEAVWANVLTF. DNA of the CDR3: TGTGCCAGCAGTGTTGAGGCGGTTTGGGCCAACGTCCTGACTTTC.

The rearrangement uses TRBV12-3 or TRBV12-4 and TRBJ2-7; possible D gene TRBD2, 6 bases. Judging by the DNA end, TRBJ2-5 fits better; the J call may be wrong. The CDR3 consists of 16 residues. The CDR3 here is CASSQGGLAGRETQYF. In DNA form, the CDR3 reads TGTGCCAGCAGTCAAGGTGGACTGGCGGGAAGAGAGACCCAGTACTTC.

The genes are TRBV5-1 and TRBJ2-3; D might be TRBD1 (6 bases). The germline V and J ends were trimmed by 2 bases and 4 bases, with 14 bases remaining between them. This CDR3 is built from 15 residues. The germline CDR1 and CDR2 sequences are SGHRS and YFSETQ. As DNA, the CDR3 is TGCGCCAGCAGCTTCCGGCAGGGGATACCAGATACGCAGTATTTT. Translation gives CASSFRQGIPDTQYF.

The chain links TRBV6-5 to TRBJ2-7, with 10 bases that match TRBD2. V shed 8 bases, J shed 6 bases, and the junction held 13 bases outside the gene matches. From germline, CDR1 is MNHEY and CDR2 SVGAGI. The CDR3 loop spans 15 amino acids. CDR3 in DNA: TGTGCCAGCTCCCCCGAAGGGCTAGCGGGAGTCGAGCAGTACTTC. Translated, it gives CASSPEGLAGVEQYF.

The chain carries TRBV21-1 and TRBJ1-6. TRBV21-1 is a pseudogene locus. The CDR3 has 12 amino acids. The CDR3 DNA follows: TGTGCCAGCAGGGACCTATTGTCACCCCTCCACTTT. As protein: CASRDLLSPLHF.

The rearrangement uses TRBV10-3 and TRBJ2-1; D is unclear. Trimming cost V 3 bases and J 5 bases, with 11 bases left between them. Germline values: CDR1 ENHRY, CDR2 SYGVKD. The CDR3 is made up of 14 amino acids. The CDR3 coding sequence is TGTGCCATCAGTGAAGGCTATCCCAACAATGAGCAGTTCTTC. As protein: CAISEGYPNNEQFF.

This clonotype was counted between two and nine times. J is TRBJ2-7 and V is TRBV9; D perhaps matches TRBD2 (6 bases). Germline V CDR1 and CDR2: SGDLS, YYNGEE. Trimming removed 0 bases at V and 3 bases at J, with 13 bases between. CDR3 length: 15 residues. CDR3 region: CASSVDGGLGYEQYF. Here the CDR3 DNA reads TGTGCCAGCAGCGTAGATGGGGGGTTAGGCTACGAGCAGTACTTC.

The rearrangement links TRBV30 to TRBJ2-5; the D is unclear. The end of the DNA aligns better with TRBJ2-7, so the J call may be wrong. CDR3 length: 13 residues. CDR1 GTSNPN and CDR2 SVGIG come from the germline V gene (reference sequence). CDR3 sequence reads: CAWSSKLVYEQYF. CDR3 in DNA: TGTGCCTGGAGCAGTAAATTGGTCTACGAGCAGTACTTC.

This clonotype was seen a handful of times. The V and J genes are TRBV6-5 and TRBJ2-3; D not resolved. Germline CDR1 reads MNHEY; CDR2 reads SVGAGI. V gave up 8 bases and J gave up 4 bases, with 13 bases separating them. The length of the CDR3 is 13 residues. This CDR3 reads CASRHIASDTQYF. DNA of the CDR3: TGTGCCAGCCGACACATAGCCTCAGATACGCAGTATTTT.

This clonotype was observed once. The CDR3 DNA sequence: TGTGCCAGCAGTTTAAGTGGGGCTGGACAGGGCCCCTATACGCAGTATTTT. Its translation is CASSLSGAGQGPYTQYF. The chain uses TRBV12-3 or TRBV12-4 and TRBJ2-3, with 8 nucleotides matching TRBD1. The CDR3 sequence is 17 residues long. The V and J ends lost 2 bases and 7 bases, in that order; junction bases with no gene match: 14.

The V call is TRBV7-3, the J call TRBJ2-4; 11 nucleotides align to TRBD2. Trimming at V came to 5 bases and at J to 13 bases, leaving 10 bases not matched to a gene. This CDR3 is built from 14 residues. Per the germline V gene, CDR1 is SGHTA and CDR2 is FQGTGA. The chain's CDR3 is CASSVSGRAQEQYF. CDR3 DNA sequence: TGTGCCAGCAGCGTTAGCGGGAGGGCCCAAGAGCAGTACTTC. Based on the CDR3 plus reference TRBV7-3 and TRBJ2-4, the full variable domain is GAGVSQTPSNKVTEKGKYVELRCDPISGHTALYWYRQSLGQGPEFLIYFQGTGAADDSGLPNDRFFAVRPEGSVSTLKIQRTERGDSAVYLCASSVSGRAQEQYFGAGTRLSVL.

This chain's CDR3 is CAIRLGTGENQETQYF. CDR3 nucleotides: TGTGCCATCAGACTAGGGACAGGGGAAAACCAAGAGACCCAGTACTTC. The chain employs TRBV10-3 and TRBJ2-5; 10 positions match TRBD1. The CDR3 has 16 amino acids. The J segment lost 0 bases and the V segment lost 6 bases, leaving 7 bases of the junction unmatched. CDR1 ENHRY and CDR2 SYGVKD come from the germline V gene.

The V call is TRBV4-2, the J call TRBJ1-1, with D maybe TRBD1 (6 bases). The V and J ends lost 4 bases and 6 bases respectively, with 15 bases between them. Germline CDR1 LGHNA, CDR2 YNFKEQ. The CDR3 is 14 residues long. The CDR3 DNA sequence: TGTGCCAGCAGCCTCCTCAGGGGTAGCGCTGAAGCTTTCTTT. Encoded protein: CASSLLRGSAEAFF.

The rearrangement joins TRBV9 to TRBJ2-7; TRBD2 matches at 12 bases. V was pared by 2 bases and J by 4 bases, with 7 bases of the junction left unmatched. The germline CDR1 and CDR2 sequences are SGDLS and YYNGEE. The CDR3 length is 16 residues. CDR3 loop: CASSVRLAGAEYEQYF. The DNA for the CDR3 is TGTGCCAGCAGCGTTAGACTAGCGGGGGCAGAGTACGAGCAGTACTTC.

This clonotype showed up just a few times. This rearrangement joins TRBV10-3 to TRBJ2-3; D possibly corresponds to TRBD2 (5 bases). In germline, CDR1 is ENHRY, CDR2 SYGVKD. The length of the CDR3 is 12 residues. The V and J ends lost 8 bases and 3 bases respectively, with 9 bases between them. The CDR3: CAIAPGTDTQYF. CDR3 bases: TGTGCCATCGCTCCGGGGACAGATACGCAGTATTTT.

A single count supports this clonotype. The genes are TRBV10-3 and TRBJ1-3, with 7 bases fitting TRBD1. J lost 8 bases, V lost 3 bases, and 16 bases had no gene match. The CDR3 runs 17 residues. Germline V gene data show CDR1 as ENHRY and CDR2 as SYGVKD. CDR3 protein: CAISDWPGTAVEDTIYF. In nucleotides, the CDR3 is TGTGCCATCAGTGATTGGCCCGGGACAGCAGTAGAGGACACCATATATTTT.

V is TRBV20-1 and J is TRBJ2-1; D is undetermined. Germline V gene lookup returns CDR1 DFQATT and CDR2 SNEGSKA (reference sequence). The CDR3 runs 13 residues. V shed 1 base and J shed 7 bases, with 11 bases lying between them. The CDR3 nucleotides read TGCAGTGCTAGAGGACGGTCCGGGAATGAGCAGTTCTTC. It translates to CSARGRSGNEQFF.

This clonotype was seen a handful of times. The chain recombines TRBV20-1 with TRBJ2-7; 12 bases match TRBD2. This CDR3 is 12 amino acids long. Trimming removed 3 bases from V and 12 bases from J; junction bases left unmatched: 6. CDR1 is DFQATT, CDR2 SNEGSKA, per germline (reference sequence). As DNA, the CDR3 is TGCAGTGCTAGGGAAACTAGCGGGAGGTCGTACTTC. Translation gives CSARETSGRSYF.

This sequence joins TRBV6-2 or TRBV6-3 and TRBJ1-5, with D tentatively TRBD1 (5 bases). V was shortened by 0 bases and J by 9 bases, with 15 bases between the two germline ends. Germline V gene sequence: CDR1 MNHEY, CDR2 SVGEGT. The CDR3 loop spans 15 amino acids. In DNA form, the CDR3 reads TGTGCCAGCAGTTACTCGGGACGGCCGCTCTGGCCCCAGCATTTT. This gives the protein CASSYSGRPLWPQHF.